These 25 T cell receptor beta chains came from one sample sequenced in a study of T cell clonality in common variable immunodeficiency. Whole-study findings and limits: In common variable immunodeficiency, TCR beta chains reportedly carried fewer deletions and N-nucleotide insertions.

Clones were read by immunoSEQ multiplex PCR, and TCRdb kept only the in-frame ones, dropping some. In total the sample includes about 33,000 clones, none of them seen once. Antigens of these TCRs are unknown. The sample comprised peripheral blood mononuclear cells. These receptors all come from a human donor with common variable immunodeficiency.

This clone was seen many times. The same CDR3 arises from other DNA sequences in this sample as well. The chain's CDR3 is CASSEDRGVGYTF. The sequenced CDR3 bases are TGTGCCAGCAGTGAAGACAGGGGTGTCGGC. The chain links TRBV2 to TRBJ1-2; 7 bases map to TRBD1. From the germline J gene comes the end of the CDR3, since the read stops 3 residues before it. Germline-derived CDR1 and CDR2 are SNHLY and FYNNEI. The CDR3 runs to 13 residues.

This clone was recorded at least ten times. The sequence runs out 3 residues before the end of the CDR3; the remainder is reconstructed from the germline J gene. This chain links TRBV5-1 with TRBJ2-2; no firm D call. Germline CDR1 reads SGHRS; CDR2 reads YFSETQ. The CDR3 is 14 residues long. Trimming pared 4 bases from V and 5 bases from J, leaving 12 bases between. Partial CDR3 DNA: TGCGCCAGCAGCCCACCGGCGGAGACCGGGGAG. It translates to CASSPPAETGE. The whole CDR3 protein is CASSPPAETGELFF.

This clone was seen ten or more times. The read halts 3 residues ahead of the CDR3 end, with the missing end drawn from the germline J gene. The gene calls are TRBV2 and TRBJ1-1; no clear D gene. The CDR3 length is 13 residues. Between the trimmed V and J ends, which lost 4 bases and 3 bases, there was a span of 9 bases. Germline loops: CDR1 SNHLY, CDR2 FYNNEI. Incomplete CDR3 DNA: TGTGCCAGCAGTGTGAGGGTAGACACTGAA. Translation: CASSVRVDTE. The CDR3 reads in full as CASSVRVDTEAFF.

This clone was found many times. The read finishes 3 residues shy of the CDR3 end, and the germline J gene is used to complete it. The chain has TRBV7-8 and TRBJ2-3; TRBD2 aligns across 7 bases. Germline assignment: CDR1 SGHVS and CDR2 FQNEAQ. The V segment lost 1 base and the J segment 2 bases; nucleotides outside the gene matches: 6. The CDR3 consists of 16 residues. Here the CDR3 reads CASSLGASGFTDTQYF. CDR3 DNA, as far as it was read: TGTGCCAGCAGCTTAGGGGCTAGCGGATTCACAGATACG.

About this clone itself: The read falls 3 residues short of the CDR3 end, and the missing part is taken from the germline J gene. The chain employs TRBV19 and TRBJ2-7, with 7 bases that match TRBD1. Germline V gives CDR1 LNHDA, CDR2 SQIVND (reference sequence). After removal of 1 base from V and 5 bases from J, the junction contained 8 bases not matched to a gene. The CDR3 totals 15 residues. CDR3 protein: CASSIGRTGTNEQYF. The sequenced CDR3 bases are TGTGCCAGTAGTATAGGTCGGACAGGTACGAACGAG.

This clone is labeled medium-sized (0.01 to 0.1%). The sample holds other DNA sequences that translate to the same CDR3. The CDR3 bases that were read are TGCAGCGCTGGGACATCTGGAAACACC. Translation gives CSAGTSGNT. The CDR3 as a whole reads CSAGTSGNTIYF. The J gene is TRBJ1-3, the V gene TRBV29-1; perhaps TRBD1 as D (6 bases). The read stops 3 residues short of the end of the CDR3; the missing end is completed from the germline J gene. CDR1 SQVTM and CDR2 ANQGSEA come from the germline V gene. Trimming took off 7 bases at V and 1 base at J, with 8 bases between the two ends. The CDR3 spans 12 residues. The full variable domain, in which reference TRBV29-1 and TRBJ1-3 provide the parts outside the CDR3, is SAVISQKPSRDICQRGTSLTIQCQVDSQVTMMFWYRQQPGQSLTLIATANQGSEATYESGFVIDKFPISRPNLTFSTLTVSNMSPEDSSIYLCSAGTSGNTIYFGEGSWLTVV.

This clone was observed a few times. The read ends 3 residues early relative to the CDR3; the germline J gene fills the gap. The J gene is TRBJ2-1, the V gene TRBV30; 9 nucleotides match TRBD2. Per the germline V gene, CDR1 is GTSNPN and CDR2 is SVGIG (reference sequence). This CDR3 is 18 amino acids long. The ends lost 0 bases at V and 7 bases at J; junction bases unmatched: 16. CDR3: CAWSVRGLRGGRSNEQFF. Partial CDR3 DNA: TGTGCCTGGAGTGTACGGGGTCTGCGGGGGGGCCGATCGAATGAG. The full variable domain, with the rest looked up from reference TRBV30 and TRBJ2-1, is SQTIHQWPATLVQPVGSPLSLECTVEGTSNPNLYWYRQAAGRGLQLLFYSVGIGQISSEVPQNLSASRPQDRQFILSSKKLLLSDSGFYLCAWSVRGLRGGRSNEQFFGPGTRLTVL.

This clone came up many times. The read gets to within 3 residues of the CDR3 end, and the germline J gene fills in the rest. The chain recombines TRBV20-1 with TRBJ1-1; unclear D gene. Germline V lookup: CDR1 DFQATT, CDR2 SNEGSKA (reference sequence). This CDR3 has 11 residues. The ends were cut back, 3 bases at V and 7 bases at J, with 9 bases in the middle. CDR3 DNA (partial): TGCAGTGCTAGTGCAGAATATGAA. Its translation: CSASAEYE. The entire CDR3 protein reads CSASAEYEAFF.

Concerning this clone: With the read ending 3 residues before the CDR3 end, the germline J gene is used to fill in that end. The rearrangement links TRBV30 to TRBJ1-4; TRBD1 agrees at 10 bases. This CDR3 contains 13 residues. The germline gives CDR1 GTSNPN, CDR2 SVGIG (reference sequence). V was pared by 3 bases and J by 8 bases, with 3 bases of the junction left unmatched. The part of the CDR3 DNA that was read is TGTGCCTGGAGGGGACAGGGGAAGGAAAAA. Translating it yields CAWRGQGKEK. The full CDR3 reads CAWRGQGKEKLFF.

There are many counts of this clone. From the germline J gene comes the end of the CDR3, since the read stops 3 residues before it. V and J are TRBV29-1 and TRBJ2-1; 7 bases match TRBD1. This CDR3 spans 14 amino acids. V dropped 4 bases and J dropped 2; count of bases not matched to a gene: 5. The germline CDR1 and CDR2 sequences are SQVTM and ANQGSEA. The CDR3 bases that were read are TGCAGCGTTGCTCGGCAGGGGGCCTACAATGAG. This codes for CSVARQGAYNE. The full CDR3 protein is CSVARQGAYNEQFF.

As concerns this clone: The read falls 3 residues short of the CDR3 end, and the missing part is taken from the germline J gene. This chain uses TRBV19 with TRBJ2-7, with a possible D match to TRBD1 (6 bases). Germline CDR1 LNHDA, CDR2 SQIVND (reference sequence). V lost 5 bases and J 3 bases, leaving 17 bases between the germline ends. The length of the CDR3 is 15 residues. The sequenced part of the CDR3 DNA is TGTGCCAGTAGTCCAGGGGCGGTGGGAAACTACGAG. Protein sequence: CASSPGAVGNYE. The CDR3 in its entirety is CASSPGAVGNYEQYF.

This clone was seen at least ten times. The read ends 3 residues before the CDR3 terminus; that terminus is restored from the germline J gene. This chain uses TRBV14 with TRBJ2-1; D gene uncertain. The CDR3 spans 14 residues. Trimming took off 2 bases at V and 7 bases at J, with 12 bases between the two ends. Germline values: CDR1 SGHDN, CDR2 FVKESK. The CDR3 loop reads CASSQLVQRNEQFF. The sequenced part of the CDR3 DNA is TGTGCCAGCAGCCAATTGGTCCAACGGAATGAG.

Points on this clone: The CDR3 end is not reached by the read, which stops 3 residues before it; the germline J gene fills it in. The rearrangement uses TRBV13 and TRBJ2-3, with D possibly matching TRBD1 (8 bases). Per the germline V gene, CDR1 is PRHDT and CDR2 is FYEKMQ (reference sequence). The CDR3 runs 15 residues. Trimming removed 5 bases at V and 2 bases at J, with 14 bases between. CDR3 bases read: TGTGCCAGCAGCGATACAGGGGGGGACACAGATACG. As protein: CASSDTGGDTDT. The full CDR3 reads CASSDTGGDTDTQYF.

In this sample, this clone turned up a few times. The CDR3 is cut off 3 residues early in the read; its end comes from the germline J gene. V usage is TRBV18 and J usage is TRBJ1-5; no definite D call. The germline CDR1 and CDR2 sequences are KGHSH and LQKENI. The V end was cut by 4 bases, the J end by 7 bases, with 14 bases between. The CDR3 sequence is 14 residues long. The sequenced CDR3 bases are TGTGCCAGCTCACTCCAGGATAGTGAGCAGCCC. Translation: CASSLQDSEQP. The complete CDR3 protein is CASSLQDSEQPQHF.

This clone was seen repeatedly, ten times or more. Read data end 3 residues before the CDR3 end; the end is taken from the germline J gene. V is TRBV6-2 or TRBV6-3 and J is TRBJ2-3, with 8 bases identical to TRBD2. The CDR3 has 17 residues. V was clipped by 4 bases and J by 3 bases; unmatched bases: 12. The germline V gene has CDR1 MNHEY and CDR2 SVGEGT. The DNA read from the CDR3 is TGTGCCAGCAGTTTTCCCCCGGGACTAGTCGTTACAGATACG. Protein: CASSFPPGLVVTDT. The whole CDR3 reads CASSFPPGLVVTDTQYF.

With regard to this clone: The read ends 3 residues shy of where the CDR3 ends; the end is completed using the germline J gene. The rearrangement links TRBV2 to TRBJ2-1; D is unresolved. The CDR3 covers 16 residues. The germline V gene encodes CDR1 SNHLY and CDR2 FYNNEI. Trimming removed 8 bases at V and 5 bases at J, with 22 bases between. Incomplete CDR3 DNA: TGTGCCAGCCGGCGCTCCGGGTCACTAAATCACAATGAG. Its translation is CASRRSGSLNHNE. The entire CDR3 is CASRRSGSLNHNEQFF. The variable domain in full, completed from reference TRBV2 and TRBJ2-1, reads EPEVTQTPSHQVTQMGQEVILRCVPISNHLYFYWYRQILGQKVEFLVSFYNNEISEKSEIFDDQFSVERPDGSNFTLKIRSTKLEDSAMYFCASRRSGSLNHNEQFFGPGTRLTVL.

This clone appeared a few times. One base away lies a much larger clone, so this may be a sequencing read error. The read is 3 residues too short to cover the CDR3 end, so that end is filled in from the germline J gene. The identical CDR3 is also encoded by other nucleotide sequences in the sample. The chain is built from TRBV2 and TRBJ1-4; weak D call: TRBD1 (5 bases). CDR1 is SNHLY and CDR2 is FYNNEI in the germline V gene. The CDR3 totals 15 residues. Trimming left V 2 bases short and J 7 bases short, with 14 bases between. The CDR3 reads CASSETWDFGEKLFF. Partial CDR3 DNA: TGTGCCAGCAGTGAAACGTGGGACTTTGGTGAAAAA.

Of note for this clone: The missing CDR3 end, 3 residues past where the read stops, is filled in from the germline J gene. The chain carries TRBV18 and TRBJ1-6, with D perhaps TRBD1 (6 bases). V dropped 1 base and J dropped 4 bases, with 14 bases sitting between them. This CDR3 comprises 17 residues. Germline assignment: CDR1 KGHSH and CDR2 LQKENI. Incomplete CDR3 DNA: TGTGCCAGCTCACCACAATTCGGACAGTTATATAATTCACCC. Translated, it gives CASSPQFGQLYNSP. The CDR3 in full is CASSPQFGQLYNSPLHF.

About this clone: From the germline J gene comes the end of the CDR3, since the read stops 3 residues before it. The chain recombines TRBV30 with TRBJ2-7; TRBD2 matches at 13 bases. The CDR3 has 14 residues. V dropped 5 bases and J dropped 3; count of bases not matched to a gene: 4. Germline values: CDR1 GTSNPN, CDR2 SVGIG (reference sequence). The covered CDR3 bases are TGTGCCTGGGCCGGACTAGCGGGGGTCTACGAG. This sequence encodes CAWAGLAGVYE. The CDR3 as a whole reads CAWAGLAGVYEQYF.

Comment on this clone: Read sequence stops 3 residues before the CDR3 end, and the germline J gene provides the missing end. The chain links TRBV5-1 to TRBJ2-2, with 12 positions matching TRBD2. In germline, CDR1 is SGHRS, CDR2 YFSETQ. The length of the CDR3 is 18 residues. The junction had 11 bases not matched to a gene; V was cut back by 3 bases and J by 5 bases. This chain's CDR3 is CASSWGLAGPGGTGELFF. The DNA read from the CDR3 is TGCGCCAGCAGCTGGGGACTAGCGGGTCCTGGGGGGACCGGGGAG.

This clone was recorded at least ten times. The observed sequence ends 3 residues before the CDR3 terminus, with the missing tail filled in from the germline J gene. V is TRBV7-9 and J is TRBJ2-3, with TRBD2 as a possible D gene (6 bases). The CDR3 spans 12 residues. Per the germline V gene, CDR1 is SEHNR and CDR2 is FQNEAQ (reference sequence). V dropped 7 bases and J dropped 5 bases, with 10 bases sitting between them. CDR3 sequence reads: CASTLSGDTQYF. CDR3 DNA (partial): TGTGCCAGCACCCTTAGCGGAGATACG.

This clone appeared a few times. The missing CDR3 end, 3 residues past where the read stops, is filled in from the germline J gene. The rearrangement uses TRBV11-2 and TRBJ1-4; no clear D gene. V lost 3 bases and J 8 bases, leaving 13 bases between the germline ends. The CDR3 is 14 amino acids. The germline gives CDR1 SGHAT, CDR2 FQNNGV. CDR3 DNA, as far as it was read: TGTGCCAGCAGCTTCGGCGGAGTAAGGGAAAAA. This translates into CASSFGGVREK. The CDR3, in full, reads CASSFGGVREKLFF.

This clone showed up just a few times. The read gets to within 3 residues of the CDR3 end, and the germline J gene fills in the rest. The chain is built from TRBV19 and TRBJ1-1, with a tentative D call TRBD1 (5 bases). This CDR3 is built from 13 residues. Germline assignment: CDR1 LNHDA and CDR2 SQIVND (reference sequence). With 5 bases removed from V and 6 bases from J, the gap between germline ends came to 13 bases. Partial CDR3 DNA: TGTGCCAGTAGTCTACAGGACCCCCCTGAA. This codes for CASSLQDPPE. The CDR3, in full, reads CASSLQDPPEAFF.

Worth noting for this clone: The sequenced fragment ends 3 residues before the CDR3 boundary, so the rest is inferred from the germline J gene. The rearrangement joins TRBV7-3 to TRBJ2-7; TRBD1 matches at 7 bases. The CDR3 consists of 13 residues. Germline V CDR1 and CDR2: SGHTA, FQGTGA. The V gene end was trimmed by 2 bases and the J gene end by 6 bases; junction bases not matched to a gene: 4. CDR3 residues: CASSLDRVGEQYF. The CDR3 bases that were read are TGTGCCAGCAGCTTAGACAGGGTAGGCGAG. The complete variable domain, with remaining parts taken from reference TRBV7-3 and TRBJ2-7, reads GAGVSQTPSNKVTEKGKYVELRCDPISGHTALYWYRQSLGQGPEFLIYFQGTGAADDSGLPNDRFFAVRPEGSVSTLKIQRTERGDSAVYLCASSLDRVGEQYFGPGTRLTVT.

Note on this clone: The read is 3 residues too short to cover the CDR3 end, so that end is filled in from the germline J gene. This chain uses TRBV18 with TRBJ1-3, with D tentatively TRBD1 (6 bases). Germline values: CDR1 KGHSH, CDR2 LQKENI. Trimming left V 3 bases short and J 0 bases short, with 15 bases between. The CDR3 has 17 amino acids. The CDR3 loop is CASSPEQGLSSGNTIYF. CDR3 DNA (partial): TGTGCCAGCTCACCCGAACAGGGCCTGAGCTCTGGAAACACC.